Each of the 9 T cell receptor beta chains below was sequenced from the same sample in a study of T cells expressing NK-cell markers. Reprocessing the 5' RACE reads, TCRdb reports a single entry for every CDR3 protein and omits DNA. The sample includes roughly 430,000 distinct CDR3 sequences. Material: blood T cells: a sorted CD56 or NKG2C T cell subset, CD4+ or CD8+ T cells, or bulk PBMC T cells (not recorded which). The receptors originated from a woman aged 18 to 69 in good health.

J is TRBJ2-1 and V is TRBV27; there is no DNA to check the TCRdb D call of TRBD2. This CDR3 comprises 15 residues. Germline CDR1 is MNHEY and CDR2 is SMNVEV (reference sequence). CDR3 sequence reads: CASSLTSGSPYEQFF.

The chain carries TRBV30 and TRBJ2-2; absent DNA, TCRdb's TRBD2 call cannot be checked. The CDR3 loop spans 16 amino acids. The germline V gene encodes CDR1 GTSNPN and CDR2 SVGIG (reference sequence). The CDR3 protein is CAWSVASGGPRGELFF.

The chain links TRBV11-2 to TRBJ2-1; TCRdb reports TRBD2, a call that lacks DNA to check it against. Germline CDR1 is SGHAT and CDR2 is FQNNGV. This CDR3 comprises 18 residues. CDR3 protein: CASSSGTSGDHSYNEQFF.

The rearrangement links TRBV7-9 to TRBJ1-1; TCRdb selects TRBD1, and the lack of DNA leaves this call unchecked. CDR1 is SEHNR and CDR2 is FQNEAQ in the germline V gene (reference sequence). This CDR3 contains 15 residues. The CDR3: CASSPYGTVGTEAFF.

The V call is TRBV4-1, the J call TRBJ2-1. Germline V gene data show CDR1 as MGHRA and CDR2 as YSYEKL. The CDR3 extends over 12 amino acids. The CDR3 reads CASSQGANEQFF.

The V gene is TRBV30, the J gene TRBJ1-6; the TCRdb call, TRBD1, lacks DNA for checking. The CDR3 is 15 amino acids. Looked up from germline, CDR1 is GTSNPN and CDR2 is SVGIG (reference sequence). CDR3 residues: CAWSSRDAYNSPLHF.

The chain couples TRBV11-2 to TRBJ2-5; with no DNA, the TCRdb D assignment of TRBD2 cannot be verified. Germline CDR1 SGHAT, CDR2 FQNNGV. This CDR3 comprises 20 residues. CDR3: CASSFSLPISSGHFKETQYF.

The chain joins TRBV28 to TRBJ2-2; with no DNA, the TCRdb D assignment of TRBD2 cannot be verified. Germline CDR1 MDHEN, CDR2 SYDVKM. The CDR3 consists of 15 residues. CDR3 region: CASKLGPSETGELFF. Supplemented by reference TRBV28 and TRBJ2-2, the full variable domain reads DVKVTQSSRYLVKRTGEKVFLECVQDMDHENMFWYRQDPGLGLRLIYFSYDVKMKEKGDIPEGYSVSREKKERFSLILESASTNQTSMYLCASKLGPSETGELFFGEGSRLTVL.

The V call is TRBV12-3 or TRBV12-4, the J call TRBJ2-1. The CDR3 length is 11 residues. CDR3 protein: CASSRLGWQFF.